The rows below give T cell receptor beta chains drawn from one sample of a study of shared clonotypes between healthy human individuals. The method was immunoSEQ multiplex PCR; TCRdb's version includes in-frame clones alone and lacks a portion of them. The table has fewer than 850,000 clones, about 78% seen once; the top ten hold 1.5% to 2%. The material sequenced was memory CD4+ T cells sorted from blood. The receptor source for this set is a woman aged 30 to 39 in good health. CDR3s include the opening cysteine and the closing phenylalanine or tryptophan. D genes are given only for firm matches. Clone size is shown for a subset of rows, as once, few, many or a class of expanded clone.

-,TRBV11-2,TRBJ2-3,few,CASSLGRGRGHHTDTQYF,TGTGCCAGCAGCTTAGGACGGGGACGGGGCCACCACACAGATACGCAGTATTTT
-,TRBV6-5,TRBJ2-7,-,CASSYSRGLGEQYF,TGTGCCAGCAGTTACTCGAGAGGGTTGGGCGAGCAGTACTTC
-,TRBV6-5,TRBJ1-1,-,CASSYESNTEAFF,TGTGCCAGCAGTTACGAAAGTAACACTGAAGCTTTCTTT
TRBD2,TRBV11-2,TRBJ2-7,-,CASSLDPSGYEQYF,TGTGCCAGCAGCTTAGACCCTAGCGGCTACGAGCAGTACTTC
-,TRBV7-9,TRBJ1-1,-,CASSITDTEAFF,TGTGCCAGCAGCATAACTGACACTGAAGCTTTCTTT
-,TRBV19,TRBJ2-1,-,CASSIWGGDNEQFF,TGTGCCAGTAGTATCTGGGGTGGGGACAATGAGCAGTTCTTC
TRBD2,TRBV27,TRBJ2-7,-,CASSLYPSGRSYEQYF,TGTGCCAGCAGTTTATATCCTAGCGGGAGATCCTACGAGCAGTACTTC
TRBD1,TRBV6-1,TRBJ2-7,-,CASSTRTGDGEQYF,TGTGCCAGCAGTACCCGGACAGGGGACGGCGAGCAGTACTTC
-,TRBV30,TRBJ2-7,-,CAWTRGGLFNEQYF,TGTGCCTGGACCAGGGGGGGACTCTTCAACGAGCAGTACTTC
-,TRBV14,TRBJ1-2,-,CASSPSLRYGYTF,TGTGCCAGCAGCCCTAGTTTGAGATATGGCTACACCTTC
-,TRBV7-8,TRBJ1-5,-,CASSPRQPRSNQPQHF,TGTGCCAGCAGCCCTAGACAGCCTAGGAGCAATCAGCCCCAGCATTTT
-,TRBV19,TRBJ2-1,-,CASTRGTPGEQFF,TGTGCCAGTACCCGAGGGACTCCAGGTGAGCAGTTCTTC
-,TRBV15,TRBJ2-5,-,CATSREGTTETQYF,TGTGCCACCAGCAGAGAGGGTACAACAGAGACCCAGTACTTC
-,TRBV4-1,TRBJ1-5,few,CASSQLDLGFSRNQPQHF,TGCGCCAGCAGCCAGTTGGACTTGGGGTTTAGTCGGAATCAGCCCCAGCATTTT
-,TRBV28,TRBJ2-6,-,CASNFLSLSGANVLTF,TGTGCCAGCAATTTTCTCTCTCTCTCTGGGGCCAACGTCCTGACTTTC
-,TRBV23-1,TRBJ2-7,-,CASSHRAYEQYF,TGCGCCAGCAGTCACCGTGCTTACGAGCAGTACTTC
-,TRBV6-5,TRBJ2-7,few,CASSYSRRGGDEQYF,TGTGCCAGCAGTTACTCGCGCAGGGGGGGTGACGAGCAGTACTTC
TRBD2,TRBV28,TRBJ2-7,-,CASKRLAEYYEQYF,TGTGCCAGCAAGCGACTAGCGGAGTACTACGAGCAGTACTTC
TRBD1,TRBV5-5,TRBJ2-7,-,CASSLIFQGAYEQYF,TGTGCCAGCAGCTTGATTTTCCAGGGGGCCTACGAGCAGTACTTC
TRBD2,TRBV5-4,TRBJ2-5,-,CASSPTSRETQYF,TGTGCCAGCAGCCCGACTAGCAGAGAGACCCAGTACTTC
-,TRBV7-8,TRBJ1-5,-,CASSSTGMRSNQPQHF,TGTGCCAGCAGCTCAACAGGGATGCGTAGCAATCAGCCCCAGCATTTT
-,TRBV28,TRBJ2-2,-,CASLRENLAGELFF,TGTGCCAGTCTTCGGGAGAATCTTGCCGGGGAGCTGTTTTTT
-,TRBV19,TRBJ2-6,-,CASSPVIGALSSGANVLTF,TGTGCCAGTAGTCCGGTAATAGGGGCTCTCTCCTCTGGGGCCAACGTCCTGACTTTC
TRBD2,TRBV11-2,TRBJ2-5,-,CASSQGLASQETQYF,TGTGCCAGCAGCCAGGGACTAGCCTCACAAGAGACCCAGTACTTC
-,TRBV25-1,TRBJ2-7,-,CASSEFSGGPYEQYF,TGTGCCAGCAGTGAATTTTCCGGGGGTCCCTACGAGCAGTACTTC
-,TRBV28,TRBJ2-2,-,CASNTVRGKTTGELFF,TGTGCCAGCAACACGGTAAGGGGGAAGACCACCGGGGAGCTGTTTTTT
TRBD1,TRBV6-6,TRBJ1-1,-,CASSYEGRGSLAFF,TGTGCCAGCAGTTACGAAGGCAGGGGGAGTCTGGCTTTCTTT
-,TRBV11-2,TRBJ1-2,-,CASRPGQYYGYTF,TGTGCCAGCAGGCCAGGACAGTACTATGGCTACACCTTC
-,TRBV7-8,TRBJ1-3,-,CASSPFGDTIYF,TGTGCCAGCAGCCCTTTCGGAGACACCATATATTTT
-,TRBV7-3,TRBJ2-7,-,CASSFQGQNEQYF,TGTGCCAGCAGCTTCCAGGGGCAAAACGAGCAGTACTTC
-,TRBV18,TRBJ2-1,once,CASSTKDEQFF,TGTGCCAGCTCAACGAAAGATGAGCAGTTCTTC
-,TRBV11-2,TRBJ2-1,-,CASSWATGSRNEQFF,TGTGCCAGCAGCTGGGCGACGGGCTCACGCAATGAGCAGTTCTTC
-,TRBV18,TRBJ2-2,-,CASSPRGQANTGELFF,TGTGCCAGCTCACCTCGCGGGCAAGCGAACACCGGGGAGCTGTTTTTT
-,TRBV4-1,TRBJ2-2,-,CASSQVGREARTGELFF,TGCGCCAGCAGCCAGGTTGGTCGGGAAGCCAGGACCGGGGAGCTGTTTTTT
-,TRBV28,TRBJ2-2,-,CASRSGPNTGELFF,TGTGCCAGTCGTAGCGGACCGAACACCGGGGAGCTGTTTTTT
-,TRBV5-6,TRBJ2-7,-,CASSGSSGRHEQYF,TGTGCCAGCAGCGGATCGAGCGGCCGCCACGAGCAGTACTTC
-,TRBV5-5,TRBJ1-2,-,CASSSLRGGYGYTF,TGTGCCAGCAGCTCCCTTAGGGGCGGCTATGGCTACACCTTC
TRBD2,TRBV28,TRBJ2-2,-,CAGLGNTGELFF,TGTGCCGGACTAGGAAACACCGGGGAGCTGTTTTTT
-,TRBV4-1,TRBJ1-3,many,CASSQLDMGLVSGNTIYF,TGCGCCAGCAGCCAACTGGATATGGGACTGGTCTCTGGAAACACCATATATTTT
-,TRBV11-2,TRBJ2-7,-,CASSLVSARHEQYF,TGTGCCAGCAGCTTAGTTTCCGCGAGACACGAGCAGTACTTC
-,TRBV18,TRBJ2-3,-,CASSPPTPPDTQYF,TGTGCCAGCTCACCACCGACCCCCCCAGATACGCAGTATTTT
TRBD2,TRBV12-5,TRBJ2-5,-,CASGLVTSGSGVTQYF,TGTGCTAGTGGTTTGGTAACTAGCGGGAGTGGTGTGACCCAGTACTTC
-,TRBV5-5,TRBJ2-5,-,CASSLAVHETQYF,TGTGCCAGCAGCTTGGCGGTTCATGAGACCCAGTACTTC
TRBD2,TRBV4-1,TRBJ2-2,once,CASSPNPGLAGGRTGELFF,TGCGCCAGCAGCCCAAACCCGGGACTAGCGGGAGGGCGCACCGGGGAGCTGTTTTTT
-,TRBV18,TRBJ2-5,-,CASSPPKGETQYF,TGTGCCAGCTCACCACCTAAGGGGGAGACCCAGTACTTC
-,TRBV7-2,TRBJ2-5,many,CASFPQRGVSGQETQYF,TGTGCCAGCTTTCCCCAGAGGGGGGTTTCGGGTCAAGAGACCCAGTACTTC
TRBD2,TRBV6-1,TRBJ2-1,-,CASSGGLAGGYNEQFF,TGTGCCAGCAGTGGAGGGCTAGCGGGAGGCTACAATGAGCAGTTCTTC
TRBD1,TRBV9,TRBJ2-7,-,CASSVGQGIGNEQYF,TGTGCCAGCAGCGTGGGACAGGGTATCGGTAACGAGCAGTACTTC
TRBD1,TRBV6-1,TRBJ1-5,-,CASSETGNQPQHF,TGTGCCAGCAGTGAGACAGGGAATCAGCCCCAGCATTTT
-,TRBV6-5,TRBJ1-1,once,CASSPPGGARSEAFF,TGTGCCAGCAGTCCGCCCGGGGGGGCGCGCTCTGAAGCTTTCTTT
-,TRBV11-2,TRBJ2-1,once,CASSSLLGLTAYNEQFF,TGTGCCAGCAGCTCCCTCTTGGGACTGACCGCCTACAATGAGCAGTTCTTC
TRBD1,TRBV7-9,TRBJ2-3,-,CASSGGQKGADTQYF,TGTGCCAGCAGCGGGGGACAGAAGGGAGCAGATACGCAGTATTTT
TRBD1,TRBV7-3,TRBJ1-5,once,CASSLSQGQPQHF,TGTGCCAGCAGCTTATCACAGGGGCAGCCCCAGCATTTT